This TCR beta chain was profiled in a study of cytomegalovirus exposure and HLA in healthy donors. For the study at large: Earlier work reported 117 million unique TCR beta sequences from about 170 million T cells.

This CDR3 spans 14 amino acids. V lost 6 bases, J lost 4 bases, and 8 bases stayed unmatched. Germline loops: CDR1 SGDLS, CDR2 YYNGEE. Findings and limits, study-wide: Common viral pathogens seemed, in a later analysis, to connect with several of the most significant clusters.

PCR was performed using 60 Vbeta and 13 Jbeta primers. Produced via immunoSEQ multiplex PCR; TCRdb's table is partial and in-frame only. The sample gives about 93,000 clones, 82% of which show up once; approximately 3.6% is in the top ten. A remark on this clone: Antigen unknown.

The material sequenced was PBMCs. V and J are TRBV9 and TRBJ2-5, with 8 positions matching TRBD1. The sequence was collected from a middle-aged man in good health and CMV-seronegative. The CDR3, as DNA: TGTGCCAGCAACAGACAGGGGAGAGGAGAGACCCAGTACTTC. Protein sequence: CASNRQGRGETQYF.